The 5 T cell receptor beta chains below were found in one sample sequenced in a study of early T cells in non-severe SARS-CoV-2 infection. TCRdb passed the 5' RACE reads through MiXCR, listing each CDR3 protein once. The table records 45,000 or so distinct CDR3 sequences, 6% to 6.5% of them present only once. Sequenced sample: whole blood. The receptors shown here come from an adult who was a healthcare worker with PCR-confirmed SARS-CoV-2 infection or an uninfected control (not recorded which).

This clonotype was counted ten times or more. The CDR3 DNA reads as TGTGCCAGTAGTATACCGACAGGGGTCTATGGCTACACCTTC. It codes for CASSIPTGVYGYTF. The genes are TRBV19 and TRBJ1-2; 8 bases match TRBD1. Looked up from germline, CDR1 is LNHDA and CDR2 is SQIVND (reference sequence). The CDR3 is 14 amino acids. The V and J ends lost 2 bases and 4 bases, in that order; junction bases with no gene match: 3.

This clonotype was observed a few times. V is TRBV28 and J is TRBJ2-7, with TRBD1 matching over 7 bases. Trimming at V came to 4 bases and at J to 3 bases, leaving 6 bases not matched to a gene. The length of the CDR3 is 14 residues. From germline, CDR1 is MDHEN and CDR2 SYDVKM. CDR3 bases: TGTGCCAGCAGTTCCGGGACAGAGATCTACGAGCAGTACTTC. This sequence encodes CASSSGTEIYEQYF.

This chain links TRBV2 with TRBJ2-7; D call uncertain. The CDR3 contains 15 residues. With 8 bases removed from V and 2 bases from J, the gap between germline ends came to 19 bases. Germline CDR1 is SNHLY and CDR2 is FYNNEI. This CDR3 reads CASQDLERITYEQYF. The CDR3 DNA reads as TGTGCCAGCCAGGACCTAGAGAGAATAACCTACGAGCAGTACTTC.

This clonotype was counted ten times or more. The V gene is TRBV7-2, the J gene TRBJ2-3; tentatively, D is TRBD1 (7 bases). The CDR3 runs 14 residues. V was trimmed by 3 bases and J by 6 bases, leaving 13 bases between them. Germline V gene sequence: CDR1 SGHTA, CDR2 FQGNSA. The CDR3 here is CASSLGRGADTQYF. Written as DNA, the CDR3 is TGTGCCAGCAGCTTGGGCAGGGGGGCGGATACGCAGTATTTT.

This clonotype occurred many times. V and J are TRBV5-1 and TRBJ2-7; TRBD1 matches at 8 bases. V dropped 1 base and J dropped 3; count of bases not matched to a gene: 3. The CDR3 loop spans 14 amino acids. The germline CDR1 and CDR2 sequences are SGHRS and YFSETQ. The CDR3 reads CASSLRQGNYEQYF. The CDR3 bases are TGCGCCAGCAGCTTGAGACAGGGGAACTACGAGCAGTACTTC.